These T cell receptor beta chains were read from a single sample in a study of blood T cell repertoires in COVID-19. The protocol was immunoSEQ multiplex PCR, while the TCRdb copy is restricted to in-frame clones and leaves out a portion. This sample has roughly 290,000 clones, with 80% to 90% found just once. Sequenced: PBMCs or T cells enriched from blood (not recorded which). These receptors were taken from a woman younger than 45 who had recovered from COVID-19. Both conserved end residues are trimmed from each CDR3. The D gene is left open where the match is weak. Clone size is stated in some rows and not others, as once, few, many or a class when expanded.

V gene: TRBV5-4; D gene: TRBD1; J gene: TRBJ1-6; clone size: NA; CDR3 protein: ASSADRGDSPLH
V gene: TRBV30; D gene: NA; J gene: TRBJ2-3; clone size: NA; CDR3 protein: AWTNQLATDTQY
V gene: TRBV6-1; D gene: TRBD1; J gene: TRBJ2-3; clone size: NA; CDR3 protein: ASSETGTGTGSTDTQY
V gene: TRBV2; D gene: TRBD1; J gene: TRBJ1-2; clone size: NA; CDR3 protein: ARPGGNGLGGYT
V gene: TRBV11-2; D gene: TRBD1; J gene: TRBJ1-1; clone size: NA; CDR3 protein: ASSSATGGNTEAF
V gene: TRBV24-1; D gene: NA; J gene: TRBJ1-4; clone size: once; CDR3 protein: ATSDPGVGVEKLF
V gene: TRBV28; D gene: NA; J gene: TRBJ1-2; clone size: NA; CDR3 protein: ASSFSAVLNYGYT
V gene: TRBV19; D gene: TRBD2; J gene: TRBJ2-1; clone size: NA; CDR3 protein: ASSITSGGPHRLAEQF
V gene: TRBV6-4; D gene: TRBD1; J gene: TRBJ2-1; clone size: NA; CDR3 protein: ASSESSTGGNEQF
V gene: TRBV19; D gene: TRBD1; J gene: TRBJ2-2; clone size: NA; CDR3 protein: ASSIYGTGDTGELF
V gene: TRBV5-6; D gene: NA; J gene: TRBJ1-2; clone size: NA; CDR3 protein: ASSRVGEAYGYT
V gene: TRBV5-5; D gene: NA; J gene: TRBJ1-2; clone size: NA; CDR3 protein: ASTRRGLGYT
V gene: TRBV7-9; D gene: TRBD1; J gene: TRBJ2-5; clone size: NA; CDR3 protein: ASSFATGSGETQY
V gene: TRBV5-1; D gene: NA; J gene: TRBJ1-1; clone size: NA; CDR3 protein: ASSWGGGANTEAF
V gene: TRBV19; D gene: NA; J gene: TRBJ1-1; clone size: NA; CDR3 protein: ASSRTNLDLNTEAF
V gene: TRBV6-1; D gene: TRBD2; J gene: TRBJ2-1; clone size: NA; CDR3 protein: ASSEGSSGRAYNEQF
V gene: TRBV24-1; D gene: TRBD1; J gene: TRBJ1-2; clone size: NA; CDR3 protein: ATSNTGDGYT
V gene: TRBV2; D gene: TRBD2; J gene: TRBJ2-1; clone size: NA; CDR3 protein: ASPTSGRLGNEQF
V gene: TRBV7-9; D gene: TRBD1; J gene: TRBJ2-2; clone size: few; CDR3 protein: ASKPRGQGSTGELF
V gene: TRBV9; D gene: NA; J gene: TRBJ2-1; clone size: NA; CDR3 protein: ASASSYNEQF
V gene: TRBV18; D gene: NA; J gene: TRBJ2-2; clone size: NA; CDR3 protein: ASSLYSGTQLTGELF
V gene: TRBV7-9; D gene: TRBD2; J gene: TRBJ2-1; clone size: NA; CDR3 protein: ASSLPGLAGGLAGNEQF
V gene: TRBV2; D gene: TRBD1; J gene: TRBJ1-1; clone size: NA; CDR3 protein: ASSEQVRGLEAF
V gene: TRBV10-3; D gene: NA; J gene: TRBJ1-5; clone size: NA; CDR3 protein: AISDGGGMEPQH
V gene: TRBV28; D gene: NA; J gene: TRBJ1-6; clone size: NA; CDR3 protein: ASSSTGRDENSPLH
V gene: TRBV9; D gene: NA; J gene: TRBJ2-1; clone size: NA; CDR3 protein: ASSGDGSSYNEQF
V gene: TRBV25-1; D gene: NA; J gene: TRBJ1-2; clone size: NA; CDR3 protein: ASSGGGGEREGYT
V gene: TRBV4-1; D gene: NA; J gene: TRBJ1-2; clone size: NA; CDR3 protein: ASSQAGGGGYT
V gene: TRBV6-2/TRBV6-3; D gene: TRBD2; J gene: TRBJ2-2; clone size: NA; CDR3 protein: ASSHTSGDAFRAGELF
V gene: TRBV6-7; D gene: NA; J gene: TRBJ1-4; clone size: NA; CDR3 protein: ASSWGRGRSNEKLF
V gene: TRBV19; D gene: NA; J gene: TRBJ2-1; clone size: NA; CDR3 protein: ASSIGLPTAAENEQF